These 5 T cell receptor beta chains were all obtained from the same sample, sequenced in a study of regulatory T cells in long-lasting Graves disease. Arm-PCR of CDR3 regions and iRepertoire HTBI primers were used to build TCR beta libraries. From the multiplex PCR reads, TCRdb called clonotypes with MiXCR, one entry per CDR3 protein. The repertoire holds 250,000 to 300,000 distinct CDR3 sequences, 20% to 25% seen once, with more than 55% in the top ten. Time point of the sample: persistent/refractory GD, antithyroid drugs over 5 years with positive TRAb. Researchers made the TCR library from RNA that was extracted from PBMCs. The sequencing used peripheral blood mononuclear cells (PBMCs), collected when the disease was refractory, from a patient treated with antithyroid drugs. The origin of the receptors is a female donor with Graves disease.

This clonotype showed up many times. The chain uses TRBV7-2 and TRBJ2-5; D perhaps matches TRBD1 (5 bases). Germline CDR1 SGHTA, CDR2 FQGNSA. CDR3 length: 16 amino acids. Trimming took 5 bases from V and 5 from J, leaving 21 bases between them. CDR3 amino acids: CASSRTILGAGETQYF. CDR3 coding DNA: TGTGCCAGCAGCCGCACAATTTTAGGGGCTGGGGAGACCCAGTACTTC.

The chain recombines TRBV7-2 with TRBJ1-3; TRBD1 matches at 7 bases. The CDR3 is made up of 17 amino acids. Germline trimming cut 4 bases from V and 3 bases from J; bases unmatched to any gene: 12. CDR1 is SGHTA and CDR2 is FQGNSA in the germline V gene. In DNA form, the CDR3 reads TGTGCCAGCAGCTCCAGACAGGGCGCTAACCTTGGAAACACCATATATTTT. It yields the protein CASSSRQGANLGNTIYF.

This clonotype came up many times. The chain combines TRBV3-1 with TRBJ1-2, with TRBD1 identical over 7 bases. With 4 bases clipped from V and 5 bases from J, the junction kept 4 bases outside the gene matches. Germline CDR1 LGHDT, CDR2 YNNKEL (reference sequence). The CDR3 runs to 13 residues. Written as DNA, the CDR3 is TGTGCCAGCAGCCGTAGACAGGGTTATGGCTACACCTTC. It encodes CASSRRQGYGYTF.

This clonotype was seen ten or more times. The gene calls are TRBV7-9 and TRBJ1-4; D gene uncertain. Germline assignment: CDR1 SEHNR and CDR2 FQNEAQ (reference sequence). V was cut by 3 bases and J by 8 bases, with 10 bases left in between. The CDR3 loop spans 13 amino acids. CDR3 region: CASSLMENEKLFF. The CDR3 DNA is TGTGCCAGCAGCTTGATGGAGAACGAAAAACTGTTTTTT.

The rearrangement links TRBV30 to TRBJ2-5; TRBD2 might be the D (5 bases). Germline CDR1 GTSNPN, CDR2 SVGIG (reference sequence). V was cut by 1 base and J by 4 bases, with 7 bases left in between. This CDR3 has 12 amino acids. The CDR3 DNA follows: TGTGCCTGGAGTGGAGGGAGAGAGACCCAGTACTTC. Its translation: CAWSGGRETQYF.